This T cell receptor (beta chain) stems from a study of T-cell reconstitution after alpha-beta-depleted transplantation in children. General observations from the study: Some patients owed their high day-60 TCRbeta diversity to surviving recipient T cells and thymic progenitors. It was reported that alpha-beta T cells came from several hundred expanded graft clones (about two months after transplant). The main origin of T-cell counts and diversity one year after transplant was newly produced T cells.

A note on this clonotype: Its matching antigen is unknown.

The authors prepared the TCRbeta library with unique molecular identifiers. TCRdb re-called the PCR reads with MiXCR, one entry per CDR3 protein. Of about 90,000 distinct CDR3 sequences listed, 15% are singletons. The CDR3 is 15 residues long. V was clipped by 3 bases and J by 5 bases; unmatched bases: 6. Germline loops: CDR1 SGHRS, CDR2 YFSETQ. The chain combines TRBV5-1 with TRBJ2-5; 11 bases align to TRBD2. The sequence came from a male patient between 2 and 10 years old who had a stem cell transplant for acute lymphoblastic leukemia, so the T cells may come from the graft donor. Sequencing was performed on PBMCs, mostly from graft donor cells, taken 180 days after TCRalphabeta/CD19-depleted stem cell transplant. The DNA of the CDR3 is TGCGCCAGCAGCTCCCTAGCGGGGGGCGAGGAGACCCAGTACTTC. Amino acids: CASSSLAGGEETQYF.